Below, one TCR beta chain is given with its context. Its cognate antigen is unknown. Data came from immunoSEQ multiplex PCR; TCRdb stores just in-frame clones and leaves some out. The repertoire has 500,000 to 550,000 clones, about 96% of them found once; the top ten carry approximately 0.06%. The source of the sample is a study of shared clonotypes between healthy human individuals. Notes on the study in general: On the whole, naive subsets had larger estimated richness than memory subsets had. Clonotypes that were shared across four donors made up roughly 5.2% of naive CD4 clonotypes.

Germline V CDR1 and CDR2: SGHNT, YYREEE (reference sequence). V gave up 3 bases and J gave up 8 bases, with 14 bases separating them. This CDR3 contains 13 residues. The specimen was naive CD4+ T cells sorted from blood. Sample subset: CD45RA+ positively selected. The chain couples TRBV5-4 to TRBJ1-2; perhaps TRBD1 as D (6 bases). The TCR sequence derives from a woman aged 25-40 years in good health. This chain's CDR3 is CASSYDRRNGYTF. CDR3 nucleotide sequence: TGTGCCAGCAGCTACGACAGGCGTAACGGCTACACCTTC.